The source of this T cell receptor beta chain is a study of T cells after somatic rescue of genetic block. The repertoire was sequenced with immunoSEQ multiplex PCR; TCRdb's copy has only in-frame clones and lacks some. This repertoire shows about 14,000 clones, 70% to 80% found once; its top ten account for 14%. CDR3 length: 12 residues. V dropped 3 bases and J dropped 4 bases, with 3 bases sitting between them. Germline-derived CDR1 and CDR2 are SNHLY and FYNNEI. This clone was picked up a small number of times. The specimen sequenced was peripheral blood mononuclear cells (PBMCs). The gene calls are TRBV2 and TRBJ1-4; the D is unclear. This sequence was found in a boy aged 10-17 years. The CDR3 is CASSEGNEKLFF. Written as DNA, the CDR3 is TGTGCCAGCAGTGAGGGTAATGAAAAACTGTTTTTT.